This T cell receptor (beta chain) was observed in a study of beta chain features in type 1 diabetes. From germline, CDR1 is MNHNY and CDR2 SVGAGI (reference sequence). CDR3 length: 12 residues. Broader study findings: High TCR expression in some cells could lead to their over-representation in cDNA sequencing. Type 1 diabetes patients showed fewer insertions and more deletions at VDJ junctions.

Only a few counts were recorded for this clone. The antigen remains unidentified. A junction boundary mismatches the germline segment, possibly from a read error. Sorted populations were all over 98% pure. Expressed TCRB transcripts were sequenced because the entire RNA isolate underwent reverse transcription. Produced via immunoSEQ multiplex PCR; TCRdb's table is partial and in-frame only. The data show fewer than 350,000 clones, with about 8% seen just once and approximately 0.93% held by the top ten. The rearrangement links TRBV6-6 to TRBJ2-5, with D uncertain. The source is a woman younger than 35 in good health. The sample comprised central memory CD4+ T cells from blood. CDR3 amino acids: CAISEYQETQYF. CDR3 DNA sequence: TGTGCCATCAGTGAGTACCAAGAGACCCAGTACTTC.